In this sample, the clone carrying this T cell receptor beta chain turned up once. What it recognizes is unknown. Germline CDR1 SGHRS, CDR2 YFSETQ. The V end lost 1 base, the J end lost 1 base, and 8 bases lay between the germline ends. The CDR3 loop spans 14 amino acids. The data derive from a study of cytomegalovirus exposure and HLA in healthy donors. Study results and limitations: According to the study, roughly 160 TCR beta chains were cytomegalovirus-associated.

The table came from immunoSEQ multiplex PCR; TCRdb's copy has only in-frame clones and leaves some out. In the table there are 50,000 to 65,000 clones, around 93% of which are singletons. The material sequenced was PBMCs. The chain employs TRBV5-1 and TRBJ1-1; D unresolved. This receptor was obtained from a woman between 18 and 29 years old in good health and CMV-seropositive. CDR3 sequence: CASSLSAGNTEAFF. In DNA, the CDR3 is TGCGCCAGCAGCTTGAGCGCGGGGAACACTGAAGCTTTCTTT.